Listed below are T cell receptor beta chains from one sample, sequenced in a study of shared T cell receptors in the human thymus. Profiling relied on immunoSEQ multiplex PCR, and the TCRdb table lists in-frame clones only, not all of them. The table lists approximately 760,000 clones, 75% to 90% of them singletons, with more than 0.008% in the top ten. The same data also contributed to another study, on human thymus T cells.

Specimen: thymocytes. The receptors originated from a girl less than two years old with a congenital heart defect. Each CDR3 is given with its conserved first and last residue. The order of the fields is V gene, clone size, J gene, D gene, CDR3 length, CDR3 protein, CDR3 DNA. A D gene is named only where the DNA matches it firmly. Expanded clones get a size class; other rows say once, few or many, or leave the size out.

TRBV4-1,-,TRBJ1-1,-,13,CASRRGMNTEAFF,TGCGCCAGCAGGCGGGGAATGAACACTGAAGCTTTCTTT
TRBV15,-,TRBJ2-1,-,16,CATSSLADPSYNEQFF,TGTGCCACCAGCAGTTTAGCGGACCCTTCCTACAATGAGCAGTTCTTC
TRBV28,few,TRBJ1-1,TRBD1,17,CASRKRQGEYMNTEAFF,TGTGCCAGCAGGAAACGACAGGGGGAATACATGAACACTGAAGCTTTCTTT
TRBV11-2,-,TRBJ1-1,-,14,CASSLQGIDTEAFF,TGTGCCAGCAGCTTACAGGGGATTGACACTGAAGCTTTCTTT
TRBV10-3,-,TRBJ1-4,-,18,CAISVSPGLHLTNEKLFF,TGTGCCATCAGTGTGAGCCCCGGACTGCACCTAACTAATGAAAAACTGTTTTTT
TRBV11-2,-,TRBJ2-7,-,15,CASSFSRQGSYEQYF,TGTGCCAGCAGCTTCTCCCGGCAGGGATCCTACGAGCAGTACTTC
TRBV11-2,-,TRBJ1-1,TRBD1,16,CASSEGRGQGHTEAFF,TGTGCCAGCAGTGAAGGGAGGGGACAGGGCCACACTGAAGCTTTCTTT
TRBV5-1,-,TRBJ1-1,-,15,CASSLAGTPNTEAFF,TGCGCCAGCAGCTTGGCCGGGACACCCAACACTGAAGCTTTCTTT
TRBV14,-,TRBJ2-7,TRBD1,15,CASSSGTGGFYEQYF,TGTGCCAGCAGCTCCGGGACAGGGGGCTTCTACGAGCAGTACTTC
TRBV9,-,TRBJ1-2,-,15,CASSPSSAGADGYTF,TGTGCCAGCAGCCCATCATCGGCGGGGGCTGACGGCTACACCTTC
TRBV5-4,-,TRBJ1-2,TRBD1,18,CASSPPGQEPTHPYGYTF,TGTGCCAGCAGCCCTCCGGGACAGGAGCCTACACATCCCTATGGCTACACCTTC
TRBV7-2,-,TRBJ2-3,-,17,CASSPQGGGLHTDTQYF,TGTGCCAGCAGCCCCCAAGGCGGGGGCCTACACACAGATACGCAGTATTTT
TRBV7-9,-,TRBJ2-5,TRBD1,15,CASSSRTGRAETQYF,TGTGCCAGCAGCTCCCGGACAGGGCGGGCAGAGACCCAGTACTTC
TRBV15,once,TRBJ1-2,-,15,CATSKRQAPSYGYTF,TGTGCCACCAGCAAAAGACAGGCCCCGTCCTATGGCTACACCTTC
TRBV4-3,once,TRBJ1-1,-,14,CASSQDGQGTEAFF,TGCGCCAGCAGCCAAGATGGGCAGGGTACTGAAGCTTTCTTT
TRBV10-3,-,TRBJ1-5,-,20,CAISESTRLLAPDSNQPQHF,TGTGCCATCAGTGAGTCGACTCGTCTCCTAGCCCCTGATAGCAATCAGCCCCAGCATTTT
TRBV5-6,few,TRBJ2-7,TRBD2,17,CASSVSPRLAGRREQYF,TGTGCCAGCAGCGTTTCCCCAAGACTAGCGGGGCGGCGGGAGCAGTACTTC
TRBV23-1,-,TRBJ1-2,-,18,CASSQSRTGNPPSYGYTF,TGCGCCAGCAGTCAATCTCGTACAGGGAACCCGCCTAGTTATGGCTACACCTTC
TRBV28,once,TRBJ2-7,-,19,CASSIRADLHSEPKYEQYF,TGTGCCAGCAGTATCAGGGCAGATCTCCACTCCGAGCCAAAATACGAGCAGTACTTC
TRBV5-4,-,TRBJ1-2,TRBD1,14,CASSSPQRGQGYTF,TGTGCCAGCAGCTCACCCCAGAGGGGGCAAGGCTACACCTTC
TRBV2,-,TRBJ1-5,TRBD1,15,CASSGDSLRRQPQHF,TGTGCCAGCAGTGGGGACAGTCTGAGGCGTCAGCCCCAGCATTTT
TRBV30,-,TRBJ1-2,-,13,CAWSTPQVHGYTF,TGTGCCTGGAGTACCCCCCAGGTCCATGGCTACACCTTC
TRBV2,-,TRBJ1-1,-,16,CARVEDSLKWNTEAFF,TGTGCCAGAGTAGAAGACAGCCTTAAATGGAACACTGAAGCTTTCTTT
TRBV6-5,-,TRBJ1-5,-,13,CASGPINNQPQHF,TGTGCCAGCGGCCCCATTAACAATCAGCCCCAGCATTTT
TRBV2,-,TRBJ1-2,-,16,CASSEGQLSLAYGYTF,TGTGCCAGCAGTGAAGGACAGCTCTCTTTGGCCTATGGCTACACCTTC
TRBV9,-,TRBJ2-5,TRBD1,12,CASSGDRETQYF,TGTGCCAGCAGCGGGGACAGAGAGACCCAGTACTTC
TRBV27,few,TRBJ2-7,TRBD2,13,CASSRGTSDEQYF,TGTGCCAGCAGTCGCGGGACTAGCGACGAGCAGTACTTC
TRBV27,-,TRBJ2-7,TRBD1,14,CASSWVGGADEQYF,TGTGCCAGCAGTTGGGTAGGGGGCGCAGACGAGCAGTACTTC